These T cell receptor beta chains were read from a single sample in a study of cytomegalovirus exposure and HLA in healthy donors. TCRdb's table, derived via immunoSEQ multiplex PCR, lists solely in-frame clones and lacks some. The sample holds roughly 20,000 clones, approximately 80% seen once. The material sequenced was PBMCs. The receptors come from a human donor in good health. Each CDR3 is given with its conserved first and last residue. D genes are given only for firm matches. Some rows have no size entry. The others give once, few or many, or a class for an expanded clone.

V gene	D gene	J gene	clone size	CDR3 protein	CDR3 DNA
TRBV2	.	TRBJ2-7	.	CASSPISHEQYF	TGTGCCAGCAGTCCCATTAGTCACGAGCAGTACTTC
TRBV5-6	TRBD1	TRBJ2-1	.	CASKRQGYPYNEQFF	TGTGCCAGCAAGAGACAGGGGTATCCCTACAATGAGCAGTTCTTC
TRBV21-1	.	TRBJ1-5	.	CARHSNQPQHF	TGTGCCAGACACAGCAATCAGCCCCAGCATTTT
TRBV9	.	TRBJ1-2	.	CASSGQPLYGYTF	TGTGCCAGCAGCGGACAACCGCTCTATGGCTACACCTTC
TRBV9	.	TRBJ2-3	once	CASSVDTWGRQSTDTQYF	TGTGCCAGCAGCGTAGATACTTGGGGGCGACAAAGCACAGATACGCAGTATTTT
TRBV20-1	.	TRBJ2-1	.	CSARWTNEQFF	TGCAGTGCTAGATGGACTAACGAGCAGTTCTTC
TRBV12-5	.	TRBJ2-7	.	CASGLTGGGFEQYF	TGTGCTAGTGGTTTGACAGGGGGAGGGTTCGAGCAGTACTTC
TRBV29-1	TRBD1	TRBJ2-7	.	CSATGQGTYEQYF	TGCAGCGCTACGGGACAGGGAACCTACGAGCAGTACTTC
TRBV19	TRBD2	TRBJ2-1	.	CASSLTSGTAYNEQFF	TGTGCCAGTAGTTTGACTAGCGGGACCGCCTACAATGAGCAGTTCTTC
TRBV19	TRBD1	TRBJ1-2	once	CASSTRTGGDGYTF	TGTGCCAGTAGTACCCGGACAGGGGGCGATGGCTACACCTTC
TRBV7-9	.	TRBJ2-7	.	CASSSGVKEQYF	TGTGCCAGCAGCTCAGGGGTCAAAGAGCAGTACTTC
TRBV7-2	TRBD2	TRBJ2-3	.	CASSLGGGLDTQYF	TGTGCCAGCAGCTTAGGGGGAGGGCTTGATACGCAGTATTTT
TRBV28	TRBD1	TRBJ2-7	once	CASGATDRGSGSEQYF	TGTGCCAGCGGCGCGACTGACAGGGGATCGGGCTCCGAGCAGTACTTC
TRBV9	TRBD2	TRBJ2-1	.	CASSADSGGAIEQFF	TGTGCCAGCAGCGCCGATAGCGGGGGGGCTATTGAGCAGTTCTTC
TRBV5-1	TRBD1	TRBJ2-5	.	CASSRGTAEQYF	TGCGCCAGCAGCCGAGGGACAGCTGAGCAGTACTTC
TRBV4-1	.	TRBJ1-2	.	CASSQESQLGTKNGYTF	TGCGCCAGCAGCCAAGAATCCCAACTGGGGACAAAGAATGGCTACACCTTC
TRBV18	.	TRBJ1-2	.	CASSSLDNYGYTF	TGTGCCAGCTCATCACTAGATAACTATGGCTACACCTTC
TRBV6-5	.	TRBJ1-1	once	CASSLAREGTEAFF	TGTGCCAGCAGCCTCGCCCGGGAGGGCACTGAAGCTTTCTTT
TRBV18	.	TRBJ2-7	.	CASFTTGSSYEQYF	TGTGCCAGCTTCACTACAGGGAGCTCCTACGAGCAGTACTTC
TRBV5-4	TRBD1	TRBJ1-2	.	CASSLGYGRGFGYTF	TGTGCCAGCAGCTTGGGATACGGCAGGGGGTTTGGCTACACCTTC
TRBV12-5	.	TRBJ2-1	.	CASSQNSYNEQFF	TGTGCTAGTTCCCAGAACTCCTACAATGAGCAGTTCTTC
TRBV30	.	TRBJ2-1	few	CAWSVAVEQFF	TGTGCCTGGAGTGTAGCGGTTGAGCAGTTCTTC
TRBV5-1	.	TRBJ1-1	once	CASQPGAPQLTEAFF	TGCGCCAGCCAACCAGGGGCCCCTCAATTGACTGAAGCTTTCTTT
TRBV21-1	.	TRBJ2-5	.	CASSICLPAPGGQGEETQYF	TGTGCCAGCAGCATATGTCTCCCCGCCCCGGGGGGACAGGGGGAAGAGACCCAGTACTTC
TRBV6-1	.	TRBJ1-1	.	CASSEGRVNTEAFF	TGTGCCAGCAGTGAAGGCAGGGTGAACACTGAAGCTTTCTTT
TRBV27	.	TRBJ1-5	.	CASSPQGSNQPQHF	TGTGCCAGCAGTCCACAGGGCAGCAATCAGCCCCAGCATTTT
TRBV29-1	.	TRBJ1-1	.	CSVAGVNTEAFF	TGCAGCGTTGCCGGGGTGAACACTGAAGCTTTCTTT
TRBV15	TRBD1	TRBJ1-2	.	CATSDRGWNYGYTF	TGTGCCACCTCTGACAGGGGGTGGAACTATGGCTACACCTTC
TRBV25-1	TRBD1	TRBJ1-2	.	CASSTGGDGYTF	TGTGCCAGCAGCACAGGGGGCGATGGCTACACCTTC
TRBV7-3	.	TRBJ2-3	few	CASSQSASGWDTQYF	TGTGCCAGCAGCCAATCGGCAAGCGGGTGGGATACGCAGTATTTT
TRBV6-5	TRBD2	TRBJ2-7	few	CASRLSAGAIEQYF	TGTGCCAGCAGGCTTTCAGCGGGAGCAATCGAGCAGTACTTC
TRBV7-2	.	TRBJ2-3	.	CASSLVRLFLTDTQYF	TGTGCCAGCAGCTTAGTACGCCTATTTCTAACAGATACGCAGTATTTT
TRBV6-6	.	TRBJ1-6	.	CASSSTDSDYNSPLHF	TGTGCCAGCAGTTCGACGGACAGTGACTATAATTCACCCCTCCACTTT
TRBV7-2	.	TRBJ2-3	.	CASSLTGAADTQYF	TGTGCCAGCAGCTTAACGGGAGCGGCAGATACGCAGTATTTT
TRBV19	.	TRBJ1-6	.	CASSSLGQGNNSPLHF	TGTGCCAGTAGTAGCCTTGGCCAGGGAAATAATTCACCCCTCCACTTT
TRBV9	TRBD1	TRBJ1-2	few	CASSVKTGKNNYGYTF	TGTGCCAGCAGCGTGAAGACAGGGAAGAACAACTATGGCTACACCTTC
TRBV25-1	.	TRBJ2-5	.	CASSGVGTSKETQYF	TGTGCCAGCAGTGGTGTCGGGACAAGTAAAGAGACCCAGTACTTC
TRBV29-1	.	TRBJ1-2	.	CSVEGGSDGYTF	TGCAGCGTTGAAGGGGGTAGCGATGGCTACACCTTC
TRBV9	.	TRBJ1-2	once	CASSVAEQPWGYTF	TGTGCCAGCAGCGTAGCGGAACAGCCCTGGGGCTACACCTTC
TRBV25-1	.	TRBJ2-5	.	CASSVQRGQETQYF	TGTGCCAGCAGTGTACAGAGAGGGCAAGAGACCCAGTACTTC
TRBV11-2	.	TRBJ2-2	.	CASSLIRTATGELFF	TGTGCCAGCAGCTTAATTCGGACAGCCACCGGGGAGCTGTTTTTT
TRBV15	.	TRBJ1-5	.	CATSIGADNQPQHF	TGTGCCACCAGCATAGGCGCGGATAATCAGCCCCAGCATTTT